Included here is one T cell receptor beta chain sequence, with context. Its antigen is as yet unknown. CDR1 and CDR2 (germline): SGHNT, YENEEA. The length of the CDR3 is 13 residues. V gave up 0 bases and J gave up 12 bases, with 12 bases separating them. This record belongs to a study of post-analysis software for immune sequencing data. Carried by the TCR beta cDNA libraries were unique molecular identifiers. Starting from approximately 1 to 10 million T cells, the study yielded about 490,000 cDNA molecules. MiXCR, run by TCRdb on the PCR reads, gives a single entry per CDR3 protein. This table has approximately 630,000 distinct CDR3 sequences, about 60% appearing once. Broader study findings: Compared with controls, patients had more of about 5 TRBV segments, including TRBV5-6, TRBV5-1 and TRBV20-1. Significantly lower normalized Chao1 diversity was found in patients with multiple sclerosis relative to controls.

This TCR came from a girl aged 2 to 10 with multiple sclerosis. Specimen: blood. The rearrangement joins TRBV11-3 to TRBJ2-1; possibly TRBD1 for D (5 bases). The CDR3 coding sequence is TGTGCCAGCAGCTTAGATAGGGGCCCTGTGCAGTTCTTC. This sequence encodes CASSLDRGPVQFF.